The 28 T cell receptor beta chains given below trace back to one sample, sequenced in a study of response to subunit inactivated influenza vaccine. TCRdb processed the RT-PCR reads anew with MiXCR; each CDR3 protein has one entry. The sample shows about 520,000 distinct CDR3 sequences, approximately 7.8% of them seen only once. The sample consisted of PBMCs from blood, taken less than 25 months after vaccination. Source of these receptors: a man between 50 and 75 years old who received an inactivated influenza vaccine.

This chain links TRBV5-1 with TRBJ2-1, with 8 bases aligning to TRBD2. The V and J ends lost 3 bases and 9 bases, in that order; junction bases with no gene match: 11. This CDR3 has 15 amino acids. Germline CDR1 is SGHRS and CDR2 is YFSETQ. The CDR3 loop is CASSSGTSFGSEQFF. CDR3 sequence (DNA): TGCGCCAGCAGCTCAGGGACTAGTTTTGGAAGTGAGCAGTTCTTC.

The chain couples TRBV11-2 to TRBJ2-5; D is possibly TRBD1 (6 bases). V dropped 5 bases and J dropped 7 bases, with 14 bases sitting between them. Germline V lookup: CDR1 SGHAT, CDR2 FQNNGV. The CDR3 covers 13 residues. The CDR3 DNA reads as TGTGCCAGCAGCCCGGGATCACAGGGGACCCAGTACTTC. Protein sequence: CASSPGSQGTQYF.

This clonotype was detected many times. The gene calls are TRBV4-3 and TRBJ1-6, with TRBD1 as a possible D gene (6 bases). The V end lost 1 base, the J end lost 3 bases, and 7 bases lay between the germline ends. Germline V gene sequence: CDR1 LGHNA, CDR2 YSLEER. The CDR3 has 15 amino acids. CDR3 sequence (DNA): TGCGCCAGCAGCCAAGGACAGGTCTATAATTCACCCCTCCACTTT. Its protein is CASSQGQVYNSPLHF.

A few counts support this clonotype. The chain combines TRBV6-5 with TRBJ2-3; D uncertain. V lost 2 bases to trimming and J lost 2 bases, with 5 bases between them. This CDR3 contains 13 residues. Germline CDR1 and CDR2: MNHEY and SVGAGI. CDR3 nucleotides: TGTGCCAGCAGTTACGCCGTCACAGATACGCAGTATTTT. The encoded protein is CASSYAVTDTQYF.

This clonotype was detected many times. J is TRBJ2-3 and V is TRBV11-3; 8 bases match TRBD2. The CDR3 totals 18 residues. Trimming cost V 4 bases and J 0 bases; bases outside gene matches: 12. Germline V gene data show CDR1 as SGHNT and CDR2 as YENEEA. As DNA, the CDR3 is TGTGCCAGCAGCTCCCGCCCGGCGGGGGGATCTAGCACAGATACGCAGTATTTT. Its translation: CASSSRPAGGSSTDTQYF.

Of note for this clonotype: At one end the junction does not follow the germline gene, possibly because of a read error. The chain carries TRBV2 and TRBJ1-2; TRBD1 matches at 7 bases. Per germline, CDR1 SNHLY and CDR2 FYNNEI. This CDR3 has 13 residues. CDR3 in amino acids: CVSRGTINYGYTF. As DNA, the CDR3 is TGTGTCAGCAGGGGGACGATCAACTATGGCTACACCTTC.

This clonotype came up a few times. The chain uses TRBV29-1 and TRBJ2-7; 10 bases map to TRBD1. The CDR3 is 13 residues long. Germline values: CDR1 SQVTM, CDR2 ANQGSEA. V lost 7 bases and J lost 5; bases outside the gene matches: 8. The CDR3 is CSAATGGVNEQYF. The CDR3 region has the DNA TGCAGCGCCGCGACAGGGGGCGTGAACGAGCAGTACTTC.

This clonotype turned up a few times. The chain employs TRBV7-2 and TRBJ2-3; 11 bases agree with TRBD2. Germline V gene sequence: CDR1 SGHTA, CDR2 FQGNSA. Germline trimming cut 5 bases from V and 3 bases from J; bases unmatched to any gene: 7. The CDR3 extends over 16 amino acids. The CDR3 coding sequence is TGTGCCAGCAGCACCGAAATAGCGGGAGGGACAGATACGCAGTATTTT. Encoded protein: CASSTEIAGGTDTQYF.

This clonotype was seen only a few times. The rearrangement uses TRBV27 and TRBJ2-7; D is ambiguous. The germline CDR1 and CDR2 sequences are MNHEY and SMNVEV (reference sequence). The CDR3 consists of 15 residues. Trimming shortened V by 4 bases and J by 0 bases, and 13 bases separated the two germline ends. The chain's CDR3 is CASSWFSGVSYEQYF. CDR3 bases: TGTGCCAGCAGTTGGTTCTCAGGTGTCTCCTACGAGCAGTACTTC.

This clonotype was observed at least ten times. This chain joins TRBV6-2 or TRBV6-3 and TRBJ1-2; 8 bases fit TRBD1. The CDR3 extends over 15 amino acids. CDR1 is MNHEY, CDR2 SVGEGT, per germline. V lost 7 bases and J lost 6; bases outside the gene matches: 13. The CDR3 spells CASTSRGQAWHGYTF. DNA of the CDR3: TGTGCCAGCACCTCGAGGGGACAGGCTTGGCATGGCTACACCTTC.

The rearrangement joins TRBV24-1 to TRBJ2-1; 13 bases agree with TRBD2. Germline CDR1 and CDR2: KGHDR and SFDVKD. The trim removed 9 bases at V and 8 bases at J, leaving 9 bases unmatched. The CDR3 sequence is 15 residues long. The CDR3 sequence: CATQSGTSGNYEQFF. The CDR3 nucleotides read TGTGCCACCCAATCCGGGACTAGCGGGAACTATGAGCAGTTCTTC.

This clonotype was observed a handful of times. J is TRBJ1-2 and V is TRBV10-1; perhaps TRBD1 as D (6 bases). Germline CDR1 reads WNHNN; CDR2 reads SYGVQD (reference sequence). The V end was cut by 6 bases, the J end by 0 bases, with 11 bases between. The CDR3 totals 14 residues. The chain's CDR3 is CASRYRDPNYGYTF. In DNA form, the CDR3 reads TGCGCCAGCAGATACAGGGACCCTAACTATGGCTACACCTTC.

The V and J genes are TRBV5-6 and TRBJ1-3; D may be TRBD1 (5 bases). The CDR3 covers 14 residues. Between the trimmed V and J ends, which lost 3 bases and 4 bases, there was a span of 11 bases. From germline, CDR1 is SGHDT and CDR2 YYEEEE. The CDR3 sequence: CASSWGTRGNTIYF. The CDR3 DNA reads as TGTGCCAGCAGCTGGGGGACCCGCGGAAACACCATATATTTT.

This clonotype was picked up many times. The CDR3 region is CASSDSGGEETQYF. CDR3 sequence (DNA): TGTGCCAGCAGTGATAGCGGGGGAGAAGAGACCCAGTACTTC. This sequence joins TRBV28 and TRBJ2-5; 9 bases are shared with TRBD2. J gave up 3 bases and V 5 bases, and 4 bases lay outside the gene matches. This CDR3 is built from 14 residues. Germline loops: CDR1 MDHEN, CDR2 SYDVKM.

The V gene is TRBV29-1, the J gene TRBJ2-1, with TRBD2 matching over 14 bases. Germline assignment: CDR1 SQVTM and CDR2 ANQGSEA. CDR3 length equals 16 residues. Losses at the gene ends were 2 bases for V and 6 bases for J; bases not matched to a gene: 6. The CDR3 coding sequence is TGCAGCGTTGAAAGGGTGACTAGCGGGAGGGCCAATGAGCAGTTCTTC. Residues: CSVERVTSGRANEQFF.

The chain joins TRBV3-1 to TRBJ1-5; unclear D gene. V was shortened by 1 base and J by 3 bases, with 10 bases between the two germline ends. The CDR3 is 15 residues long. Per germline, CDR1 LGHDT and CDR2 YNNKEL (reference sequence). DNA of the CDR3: TGTGCCAGCAGCCAAGGGAACAGCTACAATCAGCCCCAGCATTTT. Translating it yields CASSQGNSYNQPQHF.

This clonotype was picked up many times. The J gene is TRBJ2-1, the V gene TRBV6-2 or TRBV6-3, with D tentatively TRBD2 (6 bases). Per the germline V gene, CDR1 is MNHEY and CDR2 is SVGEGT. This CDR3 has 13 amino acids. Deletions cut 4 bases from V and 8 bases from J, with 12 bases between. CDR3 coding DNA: TGTGCCAGCAGTTCCATGTCGGGGGATGAGCAGTTCTTC. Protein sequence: CASSSMSGDEQFF.

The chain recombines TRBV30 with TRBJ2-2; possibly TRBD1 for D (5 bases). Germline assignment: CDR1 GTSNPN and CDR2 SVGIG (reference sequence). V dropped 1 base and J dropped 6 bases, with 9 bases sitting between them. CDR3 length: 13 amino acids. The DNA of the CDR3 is TGTGCCTGGAGTGAACAGGCAGCCGGGGAGCTGTTTTTT. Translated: CAWSEQAAGELFF.

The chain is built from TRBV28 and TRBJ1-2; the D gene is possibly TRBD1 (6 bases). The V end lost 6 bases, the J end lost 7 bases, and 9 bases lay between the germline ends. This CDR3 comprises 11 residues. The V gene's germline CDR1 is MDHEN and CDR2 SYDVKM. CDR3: CASRRQVGYTF. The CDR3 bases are TGTGCCAGCAGAAGACAGGTTGGCTACACCTTC.

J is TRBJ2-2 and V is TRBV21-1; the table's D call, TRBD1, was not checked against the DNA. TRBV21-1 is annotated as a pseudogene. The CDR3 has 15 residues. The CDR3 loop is CAGSLRQGHTGELFF. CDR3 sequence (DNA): TGTGCCGGCTCTTTGAGACAGGGACACACCGGGGAGCTGTTTTTT.

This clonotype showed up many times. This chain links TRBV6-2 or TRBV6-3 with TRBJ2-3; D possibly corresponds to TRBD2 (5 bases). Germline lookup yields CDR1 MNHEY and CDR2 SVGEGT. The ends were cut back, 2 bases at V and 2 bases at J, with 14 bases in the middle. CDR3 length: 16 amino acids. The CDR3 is CASSYPTEGLTDTQYF. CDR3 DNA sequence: TGTGCCAGCAGTTACCCTACCGAAGGACTCACAGATACGCAGTATTTT.

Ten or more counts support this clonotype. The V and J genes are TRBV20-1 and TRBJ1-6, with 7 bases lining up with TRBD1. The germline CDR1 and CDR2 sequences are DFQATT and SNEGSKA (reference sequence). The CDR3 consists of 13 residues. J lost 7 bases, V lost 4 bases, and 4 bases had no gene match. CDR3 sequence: CSAIPGQNSPLHF. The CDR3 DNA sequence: TGCAGTGCTATACCGGGACAGAATTCACCCCTCCACTTT.

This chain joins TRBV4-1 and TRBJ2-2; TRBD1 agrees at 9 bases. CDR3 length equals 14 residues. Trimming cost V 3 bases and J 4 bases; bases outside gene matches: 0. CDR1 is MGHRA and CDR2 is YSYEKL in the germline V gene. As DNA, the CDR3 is TGCGCCAGCAGCCAGGGACAGGGCACCGGGGAGCTGTTTTTT. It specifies CASSQGQGTGELFF.

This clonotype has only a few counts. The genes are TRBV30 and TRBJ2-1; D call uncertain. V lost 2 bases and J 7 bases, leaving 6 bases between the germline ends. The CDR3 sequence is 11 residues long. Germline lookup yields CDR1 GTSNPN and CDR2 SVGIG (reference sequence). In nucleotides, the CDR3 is TGTGCCTGGAGTAGACTTAATGAGCAGTTCTTC. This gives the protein CAWSRLNEQFF.

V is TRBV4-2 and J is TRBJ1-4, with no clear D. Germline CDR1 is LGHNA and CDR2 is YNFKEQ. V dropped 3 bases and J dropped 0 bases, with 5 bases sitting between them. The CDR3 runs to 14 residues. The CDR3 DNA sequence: TGTGCCAGCAGCCACGTTGCAACTAATGAAAAACTGTTTTTT. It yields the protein CASSHVATNEKLFF.

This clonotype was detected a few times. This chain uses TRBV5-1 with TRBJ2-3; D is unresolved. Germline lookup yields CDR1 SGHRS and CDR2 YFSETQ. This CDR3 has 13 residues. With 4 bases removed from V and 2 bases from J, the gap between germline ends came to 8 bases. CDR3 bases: TGCGCCAGCAGCATCGGAACCACAGATACGCAGTATTTT. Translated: CASSIGTTDTQYF.

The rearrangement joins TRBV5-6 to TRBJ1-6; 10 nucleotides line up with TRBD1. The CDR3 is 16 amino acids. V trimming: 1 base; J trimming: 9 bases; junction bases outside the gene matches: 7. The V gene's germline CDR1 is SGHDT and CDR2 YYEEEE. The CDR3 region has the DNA TGTGCCAGCAGCTTGATTGCTCGGGACAGGGGTTCACCCCTCCACTTT. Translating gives CASSLIARDRGSPLHF.

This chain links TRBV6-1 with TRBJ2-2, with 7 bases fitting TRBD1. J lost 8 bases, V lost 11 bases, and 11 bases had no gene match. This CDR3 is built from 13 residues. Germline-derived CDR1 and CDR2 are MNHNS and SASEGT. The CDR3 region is CASRSSGGGELFF. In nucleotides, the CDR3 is TGTGCCTCACGGAGTTCAGGGGGAGGGGAGCTGTTTTTT.